These 2 T cell receptor beta chains originate from one sample sequenced in a study of blood T cell repertoires in COVID-19. Measured with immunoSEQ multiplex PCR; TCRdb has only the in-frame clones, and not every one. This table has roughly 120,000 clones, nearly 90% appearing once. The specimen sequenced was peripheral blood. The receptors were gathered from a woman aged 55 to 70 with COVID-19, enrolled during active disease.

The gene calls are TRBV7-8 and TRBJ2-7; 9 nucleotides line up with TRBD1. Germline assignment: CDR1 SGHVS and CDR2 FQNEAQ. This CDR3 region has 17 residues. V lost 4 bases to trimming and J lost 4 bases; unmatched junction nucleotides: 14. The CDR3 loop is CASSSGTGRIKGYEQYF. The CDR3 DNA reads TGTGCCAGCAGCTCGGGGACAGGGAGAATAAAAGGATACGAGCAGTACTTC. Variable domain in full (rest from reference TRBV7-8 and TRBJ2-7): GAGVSQSPRYKVAKRGQDVALRCDPISGHVSLFWYQQALGQGPEFLTYFQNEAQLDKSGLPSDRFFAERPEGSVSTLKIQRTQQEDSAVYLCASSSGTGRIKGYEQYFGPGTRLTVT.

The gene calls are TRBV5-8 and TRBJ1-5, with 8 bases fitting TRBD1. Unmatched junction bases numbered 3, after V lost 4 bases and J lost 6 bases. CDR3 length: 13 amino acids. Per germline, CDR1 SGHTS and CDR2 YDEGEE. This CDR3 is CASSLTGAQPQHF. DNA of the CDR3: TGTGCCAGCAGCCTGACAGGGGCTCAGCCCCAGCATTTT. Full variable domain (remainder filled in from reference TRBV5-8 and TRBJ1-5): EAGVTQSPTHLIKTRGQQATLRCSPISGHTSVYWYQQALGLGLQFLLWYDEGEERNRGNFPPRFSGRQFPNYSSELNVNALELEDSALYLCASSLTGAQPQHFGDGTRLSIL.